This is a list of T cell receptor beta chains from one sample in a study of identical twins. Each CDR3 protein gets one entry after TCRdb re-called the 5' RACE reads with MiXCR. Among fewer than 500,000 distinct CDR3 sequences, roughly an eighth were seen once, and the ten largest hold around 0.98%. The sample was also linked to a second study, of yellow fever vaccine responses in identical twins.

Specimen: CD4+ T cells sorted from blood. These receptors were taken from a woman aged 18-30 years in good health. CDR3s include the opening cysteine and the closing phenylalanine or tryptophan. Only some rows state a clone size, as once, few, many or a class for expanded clones.

J | size | V | CDR3
TRBJ1-2 | few | TRBV10-3 | CAINPGTEASQLTF
TRBJ2-5 | few | TRBV6-2/TRBV6-3 | CASRILATQYF
TRBJ1-6 | - | TRBV7-2 | CASSLDSGSTPLHF
TRBJ2-7 | few | TRBV7-9 | CASSFGQAAGEQYF
TRBJ2-5 | few | TRBV12-3/TRBV12-4 | CASSPDYREGSETQYF
TRBJ1-2 | - | TRBV12-3/TRBV12-4 | CASSLQGPDTF
TRBJ2-7 | - | TRBV12-3/TRBV12-4 | CASTPYGRGSRYFF
TRBJ2-2 | - | TRBV11-2 | CASSLVALGELFF
TRBJ2-7 | few | TRBV25-1 | CASSGDLRWEQYF
TRBJ2-7 | - | TRBV2 | CASSLSWSEQYF
TRBJ2-3 | - | TRBV5-1 | CASSLAGPPTDTQYF
TRBJ2-1 | few | TRBV9 | CASSVRTGYNEQFF
TRBJ2-5 | - | TRBV20-1 | CSARDRRLAVQETQYF
TRBJ2-7 | few | TRBV6-2/TRBV6-3 | CASSRSTGSSSYEQYF
TRBJ2-3 | - | TRBV2 | CASSPRRTSGRIGDTQYF
TRBJ2-4 | few | TRBV7-8 | CASSEVRQPIAKNIQYF
TRBJ2-6 | - | TRBV5-1 | CASGKGISPSGANVLTF
TRBJ2-7 | few | TRBV10-3 | CAISESGTYYEQYF
TRBJ2-1 | few | TRBV5-1 | CASSLGVSGSNEQFF
TRBJ1-2 | few | TRBV5-1 | CASSLNRQGNYGYTF
TRBJ2-3 | many | TRBV4-2 | CASSQDRVTDTQYF
TRBJ2-5 | few | TRBV12-3/TRBV12-4 | CASTPAPKGETQYF
TRBJ2-7 | - | TRBV7-6 | CASRLKPSAAYEQYF
TRBJ2-7 | few | TRBV7-2 | CASSLATRYEQYF
TRBJ2-7 | many | TRBV4-1 | CASSPRNLGLVHEQYF
TRBJ1-2 | few | TRBV5-5 | CASSFLVSQGYGYTF
TRBJ2-1 | - | TRBV14 | CSSSQASSGRSEQFF
TRBJ2-5 | - | TRBV2 | CASTAIGTQYF
TRBJ2-5 | few | TRBV7-9 | CASHGGRETQYF
TRBJ2-3 | - | TRBV18 | CASSPPGSADTQYF
TRBJ2-1 | many | TRBV24-1 | CATSDMFGDSYNEQFF
TRBJ2-1 | - | TRBV7-2 | CASSSPASYNEQFF
TRBJ2-7 | - | TRBV5-1 | CASSRDAGTSGRASHEQYF
TRBJ2-5 | - | TRBV20-1 | CSARGAGWETQYF
TRBJ1-1 | - | TRBV5-5 | CASSSTGLMNTEAFF
TRBJ2-7 | - | TRBV11-2 | CASSHDRVEQYF
TRBJ2-2 | many | TRBV11-2 | CASNDRGNTGELFF
TRBJ2-1 | - | TRBV6-2/TRBV6-3 | CASSPSSASYNEQFF
TRBJ1-1 | once | TRBV3-1 | CASCLGDRRGTEAFF
TRBJ2-7 | few | TRBV2 | CASIRDGVYEQYF